The T cell receptor (beta chain) described here comes from a study of CD8 T cells in Susac syndrome. Overall study findings and caveats: As acknowledged by the study, its TCR sequencing and HLA analysis included a relatively small number of individuals.

Comment on this clonotype: Antigen unknown.

Matched for age and sex, the controls were healthy donors. Negative isolation was used for CD8+ and CD4+ T cells and FACS enrichment for TEMRA cells. V was pared by 1 base and J by 0 bases, with 6 bases of the junction left unmatched. CDR3 size: 18 residues. CDR1 and CDR2 (germline): SGHNT, YYREEE (reference sequence). A quantity of about 0.5 to 1 ug RNA underwent reverse transcription using random hexamers. Amplification of TCR beta CDR3 by immunoSEQ multiplex PCR spanned 54 Vbeta and 13 Jbeta. A single record per CDR3 protein comes from TCRdb applying MiXCR to the immunoSEQ multiplex PCR reads. The profile covers tens of thousands of distinct CDR3 sequences, with 90% to 95% appearing a single time and 0.25% to 0.3% taken by the ten largest.

The sequenced sample consisted of CD8+ T cells from PBMCs. The V gene is TRBV5-4, the J gene TRBJ2-6, with TRBD1 identical over 8 bases. This receptor was identified in a human donor in good health. The CDR3 spells CASSLSAQGDSGANVLTF. The CDR3 DNA sequence: TGTGCCAGCAGCTTGTCGGCACAGGGGGACTCTGGGGCCAACGTCCTGACTTTC.